The source of this T cell receptor beta chain is a study of cytomegalovirus exposure and HLA in healthy donors. With regard to this clone: The antigen remains undetermined.

Use of 60 Vbeta and 13 Jbeta primers characterized the PCR. Profiling relied on immunoSEQ multiplex PCR, and the TCRdb table lists in-frame clones only, not all of them. Of roughly 220,000 clones in the sample, approximately 78% are singletons; the top ten hold about 2.5%. Study-wide points: Rarity held for most TCR sequences, but there were some public TCRs that occurred in many donors.

The CDR3 sequence is 14 residues long. Germline lookup yields CDR1 LNHDA and CDR2 SQIVND (reference sequence). Trimming removed 3 bases from V and 3 bases from J; junction bases left unmatched: 5. The rearrangement joins TRBV19 to TRBJ2-7, with TRBD2 matching over 7 bases. This receptor was obtained from a middle-aged woman in good health and CMV-seronegative. The sequenced sample consisted of PBMCs. The CDR3 DNA follows: TGTGCCAGTAGTATTGCGGGAGTTGGCTACGAGCAGTACTTC. This encodes CASSIAGVGYEQYF.